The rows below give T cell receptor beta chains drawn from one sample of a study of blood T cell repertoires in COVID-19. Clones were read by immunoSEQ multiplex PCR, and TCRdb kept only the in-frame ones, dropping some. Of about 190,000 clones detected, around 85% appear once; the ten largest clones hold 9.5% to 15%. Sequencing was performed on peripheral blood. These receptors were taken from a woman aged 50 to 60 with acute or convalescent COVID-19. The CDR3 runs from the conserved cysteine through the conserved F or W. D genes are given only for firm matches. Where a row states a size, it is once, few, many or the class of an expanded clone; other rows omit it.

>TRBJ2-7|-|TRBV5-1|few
TGCGCCAGCAGCTTCACAACAGGCTACGAGCAGTACTTC
CASSFTTGYEQYF
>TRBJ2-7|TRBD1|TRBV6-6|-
TGTGCCAGCAGTTTCGCGACAGGGGGAAGCTACGAGCAGTACTTC
CASSFATGGSYEQYF
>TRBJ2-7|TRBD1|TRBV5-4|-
TGTGCCAGCAGCTGGGACAGGGACTACGAGCAGTACTTC
CASSWDRDYEQYF
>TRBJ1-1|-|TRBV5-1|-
TGCGCCAGCAGCTTAAGCGCAGTGAACACTGAAGCTTTCTTT
CASSLSAVNTEAFF
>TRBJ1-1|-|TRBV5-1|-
TGCGCCAGCAGCTTGGGGCGGACAGTGAACACTGAAGCTTTCTTT
CASSLGRTVNTEAFF
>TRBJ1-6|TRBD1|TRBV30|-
TGTGCCTCGGGACAGGGGATAATTAATTCACCCCTCCACTTT
CASGQGIINSPLHF
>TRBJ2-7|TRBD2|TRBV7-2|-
TGTGCCAGCAGCCCCCGCACAGGGGCTAGCGGGGATCCATCCTACGAGCAGTACTTC
CASSPRTGASGDPSYEQYF
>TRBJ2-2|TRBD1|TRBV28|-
TGTGCCAGCAGTTCGACAGGGGGAAGGACCGGGGAGCTGTTTTTT
CASSSTGGRTGELFF
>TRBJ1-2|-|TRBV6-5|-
TGTGCCAGCAGTTCCCCTACAGGGATCTATGGCTACACCTTC
CASSSPTGIYGYTF
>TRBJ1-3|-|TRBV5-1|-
TGCGCCAGCAGCGACTCTTCTGGAAACACCATATATTTT
CASSDSSGNTIYF
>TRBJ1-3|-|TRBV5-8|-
TGTGCCAGCAGCTTGGATTTGCGAGACACCATATATTTT
CASSLDLRDTIYF
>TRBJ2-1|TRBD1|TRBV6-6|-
TGTGCCAGCAGTGAGGACAGGGTGTCATTCTTC
CASSEDRVSFF
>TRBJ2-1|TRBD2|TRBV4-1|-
TGCGCCAGCAGCCTCCCAACTAGCGGTTCCTACAATGAGCAGTTCTTC
CASSLPTSGSYNEQFF
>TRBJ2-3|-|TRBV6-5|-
TGTGCCAGCAGTTACGCCAGTAGCACAGATACGCAGTATTTT
CASSYASSTDTQYF
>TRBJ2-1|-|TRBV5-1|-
TGCGCCAGCAGCTTGGGCACCAGGGTAAGCAATGAGCAGTTCTTC
CASSLGTRVSNEQFF
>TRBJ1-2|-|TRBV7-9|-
TGTGCCAGCAGCTTACCAGGGATCGATGGCTACACCTTC
CASSLPGIDGYTF
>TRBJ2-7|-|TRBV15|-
TGTGCCACCAGCACCCGTGAGGGCGGGGATTTATACGAGCAGTACTTC
CATSTREGGDLYEQYF
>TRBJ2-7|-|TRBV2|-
TGTGCCAGCAGGGAAAGCGGGTCGCGGTACGAGCAGTACTTC
CASRESGSRYEQYF
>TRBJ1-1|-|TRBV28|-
TGTGCCAGCCTATCTCCGGGGGGAGTTTACACTGAAGCTTTCTTT
CASLSPGGVYTEAFF
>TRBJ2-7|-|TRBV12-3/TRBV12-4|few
TGTGCCAGCAGCCGGGGCTACGAGCAGTACTTC
CASSRGYEQYF
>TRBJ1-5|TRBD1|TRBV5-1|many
TGCGCCAGCAGCTCGAGCCCGGGACAGAATCAGCCCCAGCATTTT
CASSSSPGQNQPQHF
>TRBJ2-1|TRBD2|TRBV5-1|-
TGCGCCAGCAGCTTGGTACTAGCGGGCTCCAATGAGCAGTTCTTC
CASSLVLAGSNEQFF
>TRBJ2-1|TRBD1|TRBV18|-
TGTGCCAGCTCACTAACCCCAGGGGGCCCCTACAATGAGCAGTTCTTC
CASSLTPGGPYNEQFF
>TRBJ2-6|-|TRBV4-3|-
TGCGCCAGCAGCCCGTACCCAGGACAAGACCCCTCTGGGGCCAACGTCCTGACTTTC
CASSPYPGQDPSGANVLTF
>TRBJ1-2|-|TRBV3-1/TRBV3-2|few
TGTGCCAGCAACCAACAGGGATCGAACCACTATGGCTACACCTTC
CASNQQGSNHYGYTF
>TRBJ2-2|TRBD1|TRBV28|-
TGTGCCAGCAGCTCTAGAACAGGGGCCGGGGAGCTGTTTTTT
CASSSRTGAGELFF
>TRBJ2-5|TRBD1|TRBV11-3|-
TGTGCCAGCAGCTTACGACAGGGCCAAGAGACCCAGTACTTC
CASSLRQGQETQYF
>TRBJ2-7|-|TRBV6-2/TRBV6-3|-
TGTGCCAGCAGCCTGGAAGGTAGCGTCTCCTACGAGCAGTACTTC
CASSLEGSVSYEQYF
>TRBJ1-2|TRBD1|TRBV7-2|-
TGTGCCAGCAGCCAAAGGACAGGGGAGGGAAGTGGCTACACCTTC
CASSQRTGEGSGYTF
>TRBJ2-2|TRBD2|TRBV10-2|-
TGCGCCAGCAGGGGGTTCCCCCCCGGACTAGCGGGAGGGCTCCGGGTCACCGGGGAGCTGTTTTTT
CASRGFPPGLAGGLRVTGELFF
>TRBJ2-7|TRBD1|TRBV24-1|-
TGTGCCACCAGTGACCCCGGACAGGGTATAGAAGAGCAGTACTTC
CATSDPGQGIEEQYF
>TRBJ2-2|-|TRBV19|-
TGTGCCAGTAGTAGGTCCACTAGCACCTATCGGACCGGGGAGCTGTTTTTT
CASSRSTSTYRTGELFF
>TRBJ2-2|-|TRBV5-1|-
TGCGCCAGCAGCTTGGGGCGGGACCCGGCCGGGGAGCTGTTTTTT
CASSLGRDPAGELFF
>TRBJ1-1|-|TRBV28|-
TGTGCCAGCAGTTTAAGGCAGGGGACCTACACTGAAGCTTTCTTT
CASSLRQGTYTEAFF
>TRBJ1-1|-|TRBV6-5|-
TGTGCCAGCAAGGGTCTGGACAGGAACACTGAAGCTTTCTTT
CASKGLDRNTEAFF
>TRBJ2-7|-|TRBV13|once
TGTGCCAGCAGCCCGCTCCCCGGGTCCTTCTACGAGCAGTACTTC
CASSPLPGSFYEQYF
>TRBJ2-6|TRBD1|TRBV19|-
TGTGCCAGTACCGACCGCTCTACAGGGGCTGGGGCCAACGTCCTGACTTTC
CASTDRSTGAGANVLTF
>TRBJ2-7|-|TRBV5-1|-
TGCGCCAGCAGCTTGGGCAGCGGAGCCTACGAGCAGTACTTC
CASSLGSGAYEQYF
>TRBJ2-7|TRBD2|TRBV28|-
TGTGCCAGCAGTCCCCTGGCTAGCGGGCTTTACGAGCAGTACTTC
CASSPLASGLYEQYF
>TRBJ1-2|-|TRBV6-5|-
TGTGCCAGCAGCCCGACAGTTAACTATGGCTACACCTTC
CASSPTVNYGYTF
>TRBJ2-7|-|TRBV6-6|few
TGTGCCAGCACCTTGGCGGCTTCCTACGAGCAGTACTTC
CASTLAASYEQYF
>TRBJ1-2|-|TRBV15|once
TGTGCCACCAGCAGAGATCGCGGACTGATGGATGGCTACACCTTC
CATSRDRGLMDGYTF
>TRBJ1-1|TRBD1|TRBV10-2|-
TGCGCCAGCAGTGAGTCTGGGACAGATCAAGCTTTCTTT
CASSESGTDQAFF
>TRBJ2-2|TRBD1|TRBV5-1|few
TGCGCCAGCAGCTACCAAAACAGGGGGCGCACCGGGGAGCTGTTTTTT
CASSYQNRGRTGELFF
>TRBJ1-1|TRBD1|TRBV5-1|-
TGCGCCAGCAGCTCCAGGCTTGGACAGGGGAACACTGAAGCTTTCTTT
CASSSRLGQGNTEAFF
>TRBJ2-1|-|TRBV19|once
TGTGCCAGTAGTCCCCACGGGCAGGGGAATTCCTACAATGAGCAGTTCTTC
CASSPHGQGNSYNEQFF
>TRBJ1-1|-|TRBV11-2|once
TGTGCCAGCAGCTTGAGTCAGAACACTGAAGCTTTCTTT
CASSLSQNTEAFF